Listed here is a single T cell receptor beta chain. The CDR3 contains 14 residues. CDR1 GTSNPN and CDR2 SVGIG come from the germline V gene (reference sequence). Trimming removed 2 bases at V and 0 bases at J, with 10 bases between. The naive CD8 subset, CD45RO-negative cells positively selected for CCR7, excluded terminally differentiated effector memory CD45RA+ cells. The sample belongs to a study of shared clonotypes between healthy human individuals. The repertoire was sequenced with immunoSEQ multiplex PCR; TCRdb's copy has only in-frame clones and lacks some. The table shows 550,000 to 750,000 clones, with roughly 94% occurring only once.

This TCR was recovered from a young man in good health. Sequencing was performed on naive CD8+ T cells sorted from blood. The chain links TRBV30 to TRBJ1-1; D might be TRBD1 (6 bases). The CDR3 reads CAWSWAGVNTEAFF. The CDR3 coding sequence is TGTGCCTGGAGTTGGGCAGGGGTGAACACTGAAGCTTTCTTT. The full variable domain, completed using reference TRBV30 and TRBJ1-1, is SQTIHQWPATLVQPVGSPLSLECTVEGTSNPNLYWYRQAAGRGLQLLFYSVGIGQISSEVPQNLSASRPQDRQFILSSKKLLLSDSGFYLCAWSWAGVNTEAFFGQGTRLTVV.